These 6 T cell receptor beta chains came from one sample sequenced in a study of CXCR3-negative and CXCR3-positive naive CD8 T cells. Regarding the study as a whole: A higher hydrophobicity marked the TRB CDR3s of CXCR3-positive naive cells versus CXCR3-negative naive cells.

UMI-labeled 5' RACE TRB cDNA libraries were prepared from the cells. TCRdb re-called the 5' RACE reads and catalogs CDR3 proteins one per entry, DNA excluded. In total, the table holds about 150,000 distinct CDR3 sequences. The antigens these receptors bind are not known. The specimen was naive CXCR3+ CD8+ T cells from blood. Subset noted: CD45RO-CCR7+CD27+CD95- naive CD8+ T cells expressing CXCR3 (TNR3+). The receptors here all came from a human donor in good health. Some clones in this sample may be carry-over from other donors' samples.

This sequence joins TRBV29-1 and TRBJ1-3. There are 11 residues in the CDR3. Germline lookup yields CDR1 SQVTM and CDR2 ANQGSEA. The CDR3 loop reads CSGTGPNTIYF.

The rearrangement joins TRBV29-1 to TRBJ2-5. This CDR3 spans 12 amino acids. Germline lookup yields CDR1 SQVTM and CDR2 ANQGSEA. The chain's CDR3 is CSVEANQETQYF.

The V and J genes are TRBV7-8 and TRBJ2-7; TCRdb lists TRBD1, though no DNA is available to test this call. Germline values: CDR1 SGHVS, CDR2 FQNEAQ. CDR3 length equals 15 residues. The CDR3 loop is CASSLASRGTHEQYF.

This CDR3 is CASSPGQGSYGYTF. This chain uses TRBV10-1 with TRBJ1-2; the TRBD1 assignment by TCRdb is unverifiable without DNA. CDR1 is WNHNN and CDR2 is SYGVQD in the germline V gene (reference sequence). This CDR3 has 14 residues.

This CDR3 reads CASSLFTGSRNEQFF. This chain uses TRBV27 with TRBJ2-1; TCRdb calls TRBD1, which cannot be checked without DNA. This CDR3 contains 15 residues. CDR1 and CDR2 from the germline V gene are MNHEY and SMNVEV (reference sequence).

The CDR3 spells CSADGTGAWGDTQYF. The J gene is TRBJ2-3, the V gene TRBV20-1; TCRdb selects TRBD1, and the lack of DNA leaves this call unchecked. Germline loops: CDR1 DFQATT, CDR2 SNEGSKA (reference sequence). This CDR3 region has 15 residues.